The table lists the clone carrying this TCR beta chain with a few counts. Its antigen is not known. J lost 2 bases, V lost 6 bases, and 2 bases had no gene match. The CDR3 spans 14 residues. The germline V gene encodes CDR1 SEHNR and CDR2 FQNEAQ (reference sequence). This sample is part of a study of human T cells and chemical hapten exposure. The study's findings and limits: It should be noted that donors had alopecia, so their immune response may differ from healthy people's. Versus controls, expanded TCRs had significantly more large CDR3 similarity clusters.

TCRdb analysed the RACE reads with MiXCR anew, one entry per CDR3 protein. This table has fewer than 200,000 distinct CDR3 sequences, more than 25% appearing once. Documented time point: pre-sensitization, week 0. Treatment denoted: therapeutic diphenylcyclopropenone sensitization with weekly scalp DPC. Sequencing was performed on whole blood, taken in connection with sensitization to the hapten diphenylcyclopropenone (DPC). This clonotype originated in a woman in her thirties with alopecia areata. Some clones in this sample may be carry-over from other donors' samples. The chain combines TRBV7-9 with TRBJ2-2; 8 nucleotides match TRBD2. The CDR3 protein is CASRVAGNTGELFF. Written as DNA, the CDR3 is TGTGCCAGCAGGGTAGCGGGAAACACCGGGGAGCTGTTTTTT.